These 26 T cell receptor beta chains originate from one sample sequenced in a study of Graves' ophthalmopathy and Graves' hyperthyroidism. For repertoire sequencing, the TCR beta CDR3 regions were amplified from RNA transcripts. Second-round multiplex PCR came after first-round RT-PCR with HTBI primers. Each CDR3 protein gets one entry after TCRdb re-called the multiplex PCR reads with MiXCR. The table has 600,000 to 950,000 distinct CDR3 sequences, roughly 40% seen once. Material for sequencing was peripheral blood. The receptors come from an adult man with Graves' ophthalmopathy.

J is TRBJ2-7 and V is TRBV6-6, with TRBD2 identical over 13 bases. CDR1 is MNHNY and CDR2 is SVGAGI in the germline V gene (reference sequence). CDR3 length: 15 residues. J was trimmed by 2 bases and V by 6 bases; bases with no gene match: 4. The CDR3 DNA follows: TGTGCCAGCAGGATGGGACTAGCGGGAACCTACGAGCAGTACTTC. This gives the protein CASRMGLAGTYEQYF.

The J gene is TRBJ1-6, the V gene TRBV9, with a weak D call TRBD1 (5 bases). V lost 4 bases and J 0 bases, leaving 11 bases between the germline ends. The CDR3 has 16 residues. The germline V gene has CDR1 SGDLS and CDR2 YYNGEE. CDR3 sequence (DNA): TGTGCCAGCAGCTCGACAGAGAGCTCCTATAATTCACCCCTCCACTTT. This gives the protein CASSSTESSYNSPLHF.

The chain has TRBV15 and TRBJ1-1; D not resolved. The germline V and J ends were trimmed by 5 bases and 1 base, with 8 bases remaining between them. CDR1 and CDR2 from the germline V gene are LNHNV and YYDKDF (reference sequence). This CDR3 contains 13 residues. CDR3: CATSHGPNTEAFF. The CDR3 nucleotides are TGTGCCACCAGCCACGGCCCGAACACTGAAGCTTTCTTT.

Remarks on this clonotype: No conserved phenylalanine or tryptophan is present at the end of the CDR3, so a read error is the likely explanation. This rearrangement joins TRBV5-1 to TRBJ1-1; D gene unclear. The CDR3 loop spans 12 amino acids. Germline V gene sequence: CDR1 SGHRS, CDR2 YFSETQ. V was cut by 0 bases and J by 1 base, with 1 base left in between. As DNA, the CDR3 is TGCGCCAGCAGCTTGGCGAACACTGAAGCTTTCTCT. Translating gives CASSLANTEAFS.

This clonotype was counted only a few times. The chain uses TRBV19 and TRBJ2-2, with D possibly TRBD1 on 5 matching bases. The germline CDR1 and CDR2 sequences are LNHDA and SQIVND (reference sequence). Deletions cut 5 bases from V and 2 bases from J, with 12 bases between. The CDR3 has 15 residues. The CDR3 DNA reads TGTGCCAGTAGTCAGGGTAGGGGAAACACCGGGGAGCTGTTTTTT. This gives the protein CASSQGRGNTGELFF. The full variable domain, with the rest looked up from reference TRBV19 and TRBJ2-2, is DGGITQSPKYLFRKEGQNVTLSCEQNLNHDAMYWYRQDPGQGLRLIYYSQIVNDFQKGDIAEGYSVSREKKESFPLTVTSAQKNPTAFYLCASSQGRGNTGELFFGEGSRLTVL.

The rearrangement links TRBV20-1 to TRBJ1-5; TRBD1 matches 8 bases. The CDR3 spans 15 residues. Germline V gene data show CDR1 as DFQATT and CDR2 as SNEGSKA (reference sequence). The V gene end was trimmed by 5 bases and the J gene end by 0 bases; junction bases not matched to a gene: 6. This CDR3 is CSAPTGGNSNQPQHF. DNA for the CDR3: TGCAGTGCTCCCACAGGGGGGAATAGCAATCAGCCCCAGCATTTT.

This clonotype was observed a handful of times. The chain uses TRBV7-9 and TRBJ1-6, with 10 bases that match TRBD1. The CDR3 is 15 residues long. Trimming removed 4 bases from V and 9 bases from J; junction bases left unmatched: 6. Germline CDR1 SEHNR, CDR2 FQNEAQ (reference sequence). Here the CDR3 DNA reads TGTGCCAGCAGCTCCCCCGGGACAGGGGTTTCACCCCTCCACTTT. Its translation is CASSSPGTGVSPLHF.

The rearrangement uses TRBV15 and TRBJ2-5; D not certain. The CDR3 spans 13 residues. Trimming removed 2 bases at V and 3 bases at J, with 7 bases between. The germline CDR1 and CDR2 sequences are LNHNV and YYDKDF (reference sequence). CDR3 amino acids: CATSRQVKETQYF. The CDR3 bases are TGTGCCACCAGCAGACAAGTAAAAGAGACCCAGTACTTC.

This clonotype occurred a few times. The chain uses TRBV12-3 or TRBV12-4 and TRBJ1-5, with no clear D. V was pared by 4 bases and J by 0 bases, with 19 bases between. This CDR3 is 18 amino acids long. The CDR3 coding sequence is TGTGCCAGCAGTTACCTAGGACCGAACCTATATAGCAATCAGCCCCAGCATTTT. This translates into CASSYLGPNLYSNQPQHF.

In DNA, the CDR3 is TGTGCCAGCAGCTCCCTAGCGGGAGACATTCGGGAGCAGTACTTC. Protein: CASSSLAGDIREQYF. The chain joins TRBV7-9 to TRBJ2-7; 10 bases map to TRBD2. The CDR3 is 15 amino acids. V was pared by 4 bases and J by 7 bases, with 10 bases of the junction left unmatched. The germline V gene encodes CDR1 SEHNR and CDR2 FQNEAQ (reference sequence).

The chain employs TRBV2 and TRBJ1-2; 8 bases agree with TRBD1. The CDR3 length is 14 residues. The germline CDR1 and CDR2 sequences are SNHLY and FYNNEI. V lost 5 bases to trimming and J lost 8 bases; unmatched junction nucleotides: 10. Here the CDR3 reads CASSFRTGRGGYTF. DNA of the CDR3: TGTGCCAGCAGTTTCCGGACAGGGAGGGGCGGCTACACCTTC. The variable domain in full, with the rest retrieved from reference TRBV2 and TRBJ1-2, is EPEVTQTPSHQVTQMGQEVILRCVPISNHLYFYWYRQILGQKVEFLVSFYNNEISEKSEIFDDQFSVERPDGSNFTLKIRSTKLEDSAMYFCASSFRTGRGGYTFGSGTRLTVV.

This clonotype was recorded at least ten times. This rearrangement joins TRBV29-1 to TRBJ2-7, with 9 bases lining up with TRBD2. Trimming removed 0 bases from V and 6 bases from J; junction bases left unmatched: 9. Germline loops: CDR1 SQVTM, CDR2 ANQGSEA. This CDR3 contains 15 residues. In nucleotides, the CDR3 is TGCAGCGTTGAAGATCAGGCGGGAGGGCTGTCCGAGCAGTACTTC. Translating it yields CSVEDQAGGLSEQYF.

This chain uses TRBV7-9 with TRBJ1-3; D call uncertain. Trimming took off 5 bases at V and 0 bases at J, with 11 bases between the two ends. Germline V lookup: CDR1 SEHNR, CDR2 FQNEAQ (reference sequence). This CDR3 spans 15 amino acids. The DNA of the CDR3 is TGTGCCAGCAGCCCCGGCGTCCGCTCTGGAAACACCATATATTTT. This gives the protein CASSPGVRSGNTIYF. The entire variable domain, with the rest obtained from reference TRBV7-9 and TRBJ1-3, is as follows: DTGVSQNPRHKITKRGQNVTFRCDPISEHNRLYWYRQTLGQGPEFLTYFQNEAQLEKSRLLSDRFSAERPKGSFSTLEIQRTEQGDSAMYLCASSPGVRSGNTIYFGEGSWLTVV.

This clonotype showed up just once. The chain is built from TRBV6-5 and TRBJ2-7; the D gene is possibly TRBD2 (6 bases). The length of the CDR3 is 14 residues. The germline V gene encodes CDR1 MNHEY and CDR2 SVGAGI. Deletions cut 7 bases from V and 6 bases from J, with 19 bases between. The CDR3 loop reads CASTPSGVGGEQYF. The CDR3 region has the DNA TGTGCCAGCACGCCTTCGGGGGTCGGGGGCGAGCAGTACTTC.

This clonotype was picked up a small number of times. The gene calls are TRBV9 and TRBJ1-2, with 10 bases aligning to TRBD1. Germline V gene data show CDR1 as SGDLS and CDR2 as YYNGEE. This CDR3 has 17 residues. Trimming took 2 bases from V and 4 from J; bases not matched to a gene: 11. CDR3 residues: CASSVSPGQGSSYGYTF. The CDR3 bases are TGTGCCAGCAGCGTTTCCCCGGGACAGGGGTCCAGCTATGGCTACACCTTC.

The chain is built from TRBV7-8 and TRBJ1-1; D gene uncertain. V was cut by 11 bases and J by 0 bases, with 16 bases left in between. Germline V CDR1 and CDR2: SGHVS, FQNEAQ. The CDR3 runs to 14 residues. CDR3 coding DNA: TGTGCCTGGAGTGTAAGAGGCTTGAACACTGAAGCTTTCTTT. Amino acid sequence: CAWSVRGLNTEAFF.

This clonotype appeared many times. The CDR3: CAISEFGRNQETQYF. The CDR3 nucleotides are TGTGCCATCAGTGAGTTTGGGCGGAACCAAGAGACCCAGTACTTC. The chain couples TRBV10-3 to TRBJ2-5; D remains ambiguous. Trimming pared 1 base from V and 0 bases from J, leaving 9 bases between. Germline lookup yields CDR1 ENHRY and CDR2 SYGVKD. The CDR3 totals 15 residues.

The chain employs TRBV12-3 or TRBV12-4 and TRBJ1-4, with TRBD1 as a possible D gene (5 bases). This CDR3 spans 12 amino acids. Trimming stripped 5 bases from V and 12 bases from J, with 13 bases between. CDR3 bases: TGTGCCAGCAGTCCAGGGAATCAGGAACTGTTTTTT. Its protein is CASSPGNQELFF.

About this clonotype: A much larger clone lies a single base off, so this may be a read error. The CDR3 loop reads CASSIRDRTEVFF. The CDR3 nucleotides are TGTGCCAGCAGTATCCGGGACAGGACCGAAGTTTTCTTT. The chain couples TRBV7-2 to TRBJ1-1; 8 positions agree with TRBD1. From germline, CDR1 is SGHTA and CDR2 FQGNSA. The CDR3 is 13 residues long.

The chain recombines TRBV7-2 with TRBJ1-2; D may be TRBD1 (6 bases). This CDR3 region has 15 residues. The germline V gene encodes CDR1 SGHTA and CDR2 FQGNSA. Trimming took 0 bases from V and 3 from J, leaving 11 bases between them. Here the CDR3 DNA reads TGTGCCAGCAGCTTAGCCCGGACAGAACACTATGGCTACACCTTC. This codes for CASSLARTEHYGYTF.

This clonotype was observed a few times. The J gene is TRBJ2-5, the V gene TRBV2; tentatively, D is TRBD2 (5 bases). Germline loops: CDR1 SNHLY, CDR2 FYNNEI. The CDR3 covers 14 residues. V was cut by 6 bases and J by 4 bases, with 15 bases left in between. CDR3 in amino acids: CASSQALAAETQYF. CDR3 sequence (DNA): TGTGCCAGCAGCCAAGCGCTAGCAGCAGAGACCCAGTACTTC.

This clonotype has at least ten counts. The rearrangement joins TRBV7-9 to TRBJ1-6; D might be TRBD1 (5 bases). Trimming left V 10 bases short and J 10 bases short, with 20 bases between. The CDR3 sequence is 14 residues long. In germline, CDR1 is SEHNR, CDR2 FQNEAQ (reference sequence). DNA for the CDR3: TGTGCCATTCCCAGGGAGGGGCAGAGCTCACCCCTCCACTTT. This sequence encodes CAIPREGQSSPLHF.

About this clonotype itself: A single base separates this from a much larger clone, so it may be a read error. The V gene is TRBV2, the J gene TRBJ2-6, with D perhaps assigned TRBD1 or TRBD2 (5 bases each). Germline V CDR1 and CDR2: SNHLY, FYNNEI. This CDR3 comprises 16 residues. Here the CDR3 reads CASRQDGGSGANVLTF. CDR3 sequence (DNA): TGCGCCAGCAGGCAAGATGGGGGCTCTGGGGCCAACGTCCTGACTTTC.

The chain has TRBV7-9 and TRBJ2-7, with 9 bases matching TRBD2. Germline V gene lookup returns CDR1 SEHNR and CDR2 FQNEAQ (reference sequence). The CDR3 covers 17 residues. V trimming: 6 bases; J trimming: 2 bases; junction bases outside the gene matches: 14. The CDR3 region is CASSSLPGGGRAYEQYF. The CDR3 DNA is TGTGCCAGCAGTTCACTCCCTGGAGGCGGGAGGGCCTACGAGCAGTACTTC.

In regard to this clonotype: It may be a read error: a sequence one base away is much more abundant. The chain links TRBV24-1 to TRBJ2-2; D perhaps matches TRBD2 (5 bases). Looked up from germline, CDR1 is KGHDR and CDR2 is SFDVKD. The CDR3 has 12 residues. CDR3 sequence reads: CATEMNTGELLF. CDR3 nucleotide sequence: TGTGCCACGGAAATGAACACCGGGGAGCTGCTTTTT.

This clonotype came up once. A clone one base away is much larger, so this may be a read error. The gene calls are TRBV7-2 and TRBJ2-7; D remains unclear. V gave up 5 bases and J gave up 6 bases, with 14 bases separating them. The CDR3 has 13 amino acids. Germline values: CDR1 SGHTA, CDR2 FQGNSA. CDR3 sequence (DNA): TGTGCCAGCAGCCCAATGCCTTCGGGCGAGCAGTACTTC. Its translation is CASSPMPSGEQYF.